This T cell receptor beta chain was obtained from a study of T cells after yellow fever vaccination. This clonotype was counted many times. The trim removed 4 bases at V and 4 bases at J, leaving 11 bases unmatched. This CDR3 has 16 residues. Germline CDR1 is LGHNA and CDR2 is YSLEER. MiXCR, run by TCRdb on the 5' RACE reads, gives a single entry per CDR3 protein. The top ten clones hold 2.5% to 3.5% of a sample with 110,000 or so distinct CDR3 sequences, about 6.8% of them seen once. The clonotype was recovered from a man in his late teens or twenties who received the YFV17D yellow fever vaccine. The gene calls are TRBV4-3 and TRBJ2-3, with TRBD1 identical over 7 bases. The sample in question was CD4+ T cells sorted from PBMCs, obtained around 45 days after the first yellow fever vaccination. The CDR3 region has the DNA TGCGCCAGCAGCCCGGGGACAGTTGGGAACTCAGATACGCAGTATTTT. Protein sequence: CASSPGTVGNSDTQYF.